This T cell receptor (beta chain) was sequenced during a study of Ad26.COV2.S vaccination and SARS-CoV-2 variants. Documented treatment: around 19 received Ad26.COV2.S at low or high dose, single or two shots; roughly 5 received placebo; per-sample allocation not given. Samples came from day 63 after the first vaccine or placebo injection. Method: immunoSEQ multiplex PCR; TCRdb's copy keeps in-frame clones and lacks some. Seen here are about 350,000 clones, roughly 85% observed once, and the top ten hold approximately 3.5%. This clone was seen only a few times. The starting material was peripheral blood, obtained in a trial of Ad26.COV2.S vaccine versus placebo. The sequence was obtained from a person between 18 and 60 years old who received the Ad26.COV2.S COVID-19 vaccine or a placebo.

This chain's CDR3 is CASTLSGNSPLHF. The CDR3, as DNA: TGTGCCAGCACCCTATCAGGGAATTCACCCCTCCACTTT. The chain combines TRBV28 with TRBJ1-6; tentative D call: TRBD1 (5 bases). Trimming cost V 7 bases and J 7 bases, with 11 bases left between them. This CDR3 is 13 amino acids long. CDR1 is MDHEN and CDR2 is SYDVKM in the germline V gene.